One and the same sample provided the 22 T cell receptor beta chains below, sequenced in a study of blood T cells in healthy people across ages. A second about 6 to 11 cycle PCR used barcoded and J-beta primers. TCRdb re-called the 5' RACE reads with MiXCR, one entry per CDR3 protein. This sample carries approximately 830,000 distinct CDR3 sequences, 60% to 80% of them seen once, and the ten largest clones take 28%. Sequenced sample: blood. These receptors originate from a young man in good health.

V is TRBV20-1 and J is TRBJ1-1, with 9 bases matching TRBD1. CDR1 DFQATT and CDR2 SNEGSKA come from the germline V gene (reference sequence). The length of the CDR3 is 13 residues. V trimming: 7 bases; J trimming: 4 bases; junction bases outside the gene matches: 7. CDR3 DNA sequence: TGCAGTGGGCCAGGACAGGGGATCACTGAAGCTTTCTTT. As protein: CSGPGQGITEAFF.

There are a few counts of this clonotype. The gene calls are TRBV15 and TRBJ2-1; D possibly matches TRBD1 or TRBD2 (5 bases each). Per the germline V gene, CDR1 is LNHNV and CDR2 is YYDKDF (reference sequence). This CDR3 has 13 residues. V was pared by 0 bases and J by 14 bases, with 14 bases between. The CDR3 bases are TGTGCCACCAGCAGAGAGAGAGGGGCTAGGGAGTTCTTC. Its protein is CATSRERGAREFF.

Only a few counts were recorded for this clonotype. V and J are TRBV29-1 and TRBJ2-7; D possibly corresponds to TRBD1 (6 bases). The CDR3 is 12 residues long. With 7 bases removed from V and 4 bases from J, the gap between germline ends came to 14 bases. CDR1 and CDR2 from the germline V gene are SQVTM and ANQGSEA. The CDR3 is CSAGSQGYEQYF. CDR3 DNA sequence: TGCAGCGCCGGATCTCAGGGGTACGAGCAGTACTTC.

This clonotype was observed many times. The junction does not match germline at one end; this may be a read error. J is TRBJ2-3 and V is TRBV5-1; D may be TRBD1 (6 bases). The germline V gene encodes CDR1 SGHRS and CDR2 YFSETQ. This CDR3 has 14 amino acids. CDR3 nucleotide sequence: TGTGCCAGCAGCTTGGACAGTAGCACAGATACGCAGTATTTT. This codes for CASSLDSSTDTQYF.

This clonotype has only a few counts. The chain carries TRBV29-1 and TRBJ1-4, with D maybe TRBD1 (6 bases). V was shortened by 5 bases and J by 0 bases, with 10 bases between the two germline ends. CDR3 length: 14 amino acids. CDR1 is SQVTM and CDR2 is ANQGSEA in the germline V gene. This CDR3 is CSVQGLTTNEKLFF. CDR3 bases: TGCAGCGTTCAGGGGCTGACAACTAATGAAAAACTGTTTTTT.

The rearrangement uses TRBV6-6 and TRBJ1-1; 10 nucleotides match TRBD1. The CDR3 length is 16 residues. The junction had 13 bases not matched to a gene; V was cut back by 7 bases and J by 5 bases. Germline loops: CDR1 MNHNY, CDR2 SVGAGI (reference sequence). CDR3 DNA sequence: TGTGCCAGCATTACCAGTAGGGACAGGGGAGGTACTGAAGCTTTCTTT. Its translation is CASITSRDRGGTEAFF.

Written as DNA, the CDR3 is TGCAGCGCGGGGGGGAATAGCAATCAGCCCCAGCATTTT. Its protein product is CSAGGNSNQPQHF. The V call is TRBV29-1, the J call TRBJ1-5, with a weak D call TRBD1 (5 bases). Germline CDR1 reads SQVTM; CDR2 reads ANQGSEA. V was trimmed by 7 bases and J by 0 bases, leaving 10 bases between them. The CDR3 is 13 amino acids.

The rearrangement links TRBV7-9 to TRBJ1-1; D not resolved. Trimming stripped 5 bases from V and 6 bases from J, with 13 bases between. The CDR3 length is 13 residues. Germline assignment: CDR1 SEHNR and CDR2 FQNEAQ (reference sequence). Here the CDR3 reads CASSTMTRAEAFF. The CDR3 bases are TGTGCCAGCAGCACGATGACACGTGCTGAAGCTTTCTTT.

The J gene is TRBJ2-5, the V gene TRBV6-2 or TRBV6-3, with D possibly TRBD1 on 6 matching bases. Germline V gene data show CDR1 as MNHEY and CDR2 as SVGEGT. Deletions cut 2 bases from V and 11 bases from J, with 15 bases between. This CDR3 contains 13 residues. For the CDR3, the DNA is TGTGCCAGCAGTTACCAGGGGACCGTCCTTCAGTACTTC. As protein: CASSYQGTVLQYF.

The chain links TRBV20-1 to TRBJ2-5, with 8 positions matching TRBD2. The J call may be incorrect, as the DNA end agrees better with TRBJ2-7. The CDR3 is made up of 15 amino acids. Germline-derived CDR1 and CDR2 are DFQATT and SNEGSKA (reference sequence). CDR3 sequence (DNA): TGCAGTGCTAGAGACGGGGGGGAGGGACACTACGAGCAGTACTTC. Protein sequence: CSARDGGEGHYEQYF.

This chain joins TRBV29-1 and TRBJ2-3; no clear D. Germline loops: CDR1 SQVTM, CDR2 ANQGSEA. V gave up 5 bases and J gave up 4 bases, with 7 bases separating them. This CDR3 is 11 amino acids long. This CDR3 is CSVWLADTQYF. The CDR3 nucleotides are TGCAGCGTTTGGTTGGCAGATACGCAGTATTTT.

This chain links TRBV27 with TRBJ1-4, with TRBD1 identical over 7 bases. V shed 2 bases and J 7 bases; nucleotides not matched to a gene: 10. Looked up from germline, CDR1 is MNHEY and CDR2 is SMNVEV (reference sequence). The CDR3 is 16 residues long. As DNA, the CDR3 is TGTGCCAGCAGTTTAAGTGTGGCCAGGGGGAGTGAAAAACTGTTTTTT. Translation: CASSLSVARGSEKLFF. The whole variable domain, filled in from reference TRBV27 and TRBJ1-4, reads EAQVTQNPRYLITVTGKKLTVTCSQNMNHEYMSWYRQDPGLGLRQIYYSMNVEVTDKGDVPEGYKVSRKEKRNFPLILESPSPNQTSLYFCASSLSVARGSEKLFFGSGTQLSVL.

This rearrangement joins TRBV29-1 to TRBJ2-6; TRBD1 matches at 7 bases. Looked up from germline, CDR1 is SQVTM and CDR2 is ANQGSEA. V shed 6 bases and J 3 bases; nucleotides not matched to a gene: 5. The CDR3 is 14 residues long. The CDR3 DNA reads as TGCAGCGTGCAGGGGGAAAGTGGGGCCAACGTCCTGACTTTC. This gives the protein CSVQGESGANVLTF.

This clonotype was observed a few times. The CDR3 here is CASSLPNTEAFF. As DNA, the CDR3 is TGTGCCAGCAGTTTACCAAACACTGAAGCTTTCTTT. The V and J genes are TRBV28 and TRBJ1-1, with D unresolved. The CDR3 contains 12 residues. Trimming took 2 bases from V and 2 from J, leaving 3 bases between them. CDR1 and CDR2 (germline): MDHEN, SYDVKM.

The CDR3 reads CSAKQGASNQPQHF. The DNA for the CDR3 is TGCAGTGCTAAACAGGGGGCTAGCAATCAGCCCCAGCATTTT. The chain has TRBV20-1 and TRBJ1-5; TRBD1 agrees at 9 bases. Germline trimming cut 4 bases from V and 0 bases from J; bases unmatched to any gene: 1. The CDR3 has 14 amino acids. Looked up from germline, CDR1 is DFQATT and CDR2 is SNEGSKA (reference sequence).

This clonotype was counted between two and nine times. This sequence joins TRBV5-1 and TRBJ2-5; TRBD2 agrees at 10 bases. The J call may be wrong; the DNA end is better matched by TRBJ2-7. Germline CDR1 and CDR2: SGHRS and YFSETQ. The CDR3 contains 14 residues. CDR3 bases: TGCGCCAGCAGAGGAGCGGGGGGGCCCAACGAGCAGTACTTC. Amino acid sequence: CASRGAGGPNEQYF.

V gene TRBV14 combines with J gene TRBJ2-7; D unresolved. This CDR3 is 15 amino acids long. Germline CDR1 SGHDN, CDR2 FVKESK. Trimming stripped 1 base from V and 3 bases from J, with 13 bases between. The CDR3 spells CASSQGSGRDYEQYF. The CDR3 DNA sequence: TGTGCCAGCAGCCAAGGTTCTGGTAGGGACTACGAGCAGTACTTC.

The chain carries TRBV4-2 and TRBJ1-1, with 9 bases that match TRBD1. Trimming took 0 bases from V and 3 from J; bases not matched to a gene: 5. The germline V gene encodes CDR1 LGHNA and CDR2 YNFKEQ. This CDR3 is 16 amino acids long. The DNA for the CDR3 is TGTGCCAGCAGCCAAGATCTTCGACAGGGGGACACTGAAGCTTTCTTT. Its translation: CASSQDLRQGDTEAFF.

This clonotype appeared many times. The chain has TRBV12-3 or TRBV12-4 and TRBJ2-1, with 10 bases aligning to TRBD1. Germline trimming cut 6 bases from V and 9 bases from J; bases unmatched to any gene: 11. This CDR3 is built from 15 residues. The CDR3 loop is CASRPSGQGKGEQFF. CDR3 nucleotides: TGTGCCAGCAGACCCTCGGGACAGGGGAAAGGTGAGCAGTTCTTC.

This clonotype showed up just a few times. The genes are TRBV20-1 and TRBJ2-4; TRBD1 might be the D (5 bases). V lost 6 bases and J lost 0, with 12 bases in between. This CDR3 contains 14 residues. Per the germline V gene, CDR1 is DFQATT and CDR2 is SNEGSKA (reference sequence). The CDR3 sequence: CSAGPALAKNIQYF. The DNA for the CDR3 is TGCAGTGCGGGGCCGGCCCTAGCCAAAAACATTCAGTACTTC.

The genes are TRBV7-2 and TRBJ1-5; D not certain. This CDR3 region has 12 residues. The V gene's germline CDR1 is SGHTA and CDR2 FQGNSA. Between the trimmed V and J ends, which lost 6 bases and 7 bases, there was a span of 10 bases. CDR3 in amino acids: CASSSQRQPQHF. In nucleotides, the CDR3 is TGTGCCAGCAGTTCTCAGAGGCAGCCCCAGCATTTT.

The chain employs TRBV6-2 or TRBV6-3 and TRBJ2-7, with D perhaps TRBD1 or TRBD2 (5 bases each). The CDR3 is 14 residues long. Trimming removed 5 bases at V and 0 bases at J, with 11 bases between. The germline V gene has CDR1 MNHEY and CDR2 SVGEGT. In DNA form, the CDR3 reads TGTGCCAGCAGTCCGACGGGACCCTCCTACGAGCAGTACTTC. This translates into CASSPTGPSYEQYF.